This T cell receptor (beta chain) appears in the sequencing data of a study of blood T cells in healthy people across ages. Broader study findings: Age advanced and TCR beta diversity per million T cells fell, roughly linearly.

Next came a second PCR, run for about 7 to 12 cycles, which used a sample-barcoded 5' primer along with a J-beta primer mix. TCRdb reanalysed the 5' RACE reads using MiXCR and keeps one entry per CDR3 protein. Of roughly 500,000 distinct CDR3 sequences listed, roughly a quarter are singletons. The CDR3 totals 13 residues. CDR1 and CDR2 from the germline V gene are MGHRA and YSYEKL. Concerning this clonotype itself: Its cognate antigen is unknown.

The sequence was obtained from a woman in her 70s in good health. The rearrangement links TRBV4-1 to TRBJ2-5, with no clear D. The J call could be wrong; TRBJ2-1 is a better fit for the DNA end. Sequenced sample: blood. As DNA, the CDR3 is TGCGCCAGCAGCCCTGAAAGGCCAGTTGAGCAGTTCTTC. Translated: CASSPERPVEQFF.